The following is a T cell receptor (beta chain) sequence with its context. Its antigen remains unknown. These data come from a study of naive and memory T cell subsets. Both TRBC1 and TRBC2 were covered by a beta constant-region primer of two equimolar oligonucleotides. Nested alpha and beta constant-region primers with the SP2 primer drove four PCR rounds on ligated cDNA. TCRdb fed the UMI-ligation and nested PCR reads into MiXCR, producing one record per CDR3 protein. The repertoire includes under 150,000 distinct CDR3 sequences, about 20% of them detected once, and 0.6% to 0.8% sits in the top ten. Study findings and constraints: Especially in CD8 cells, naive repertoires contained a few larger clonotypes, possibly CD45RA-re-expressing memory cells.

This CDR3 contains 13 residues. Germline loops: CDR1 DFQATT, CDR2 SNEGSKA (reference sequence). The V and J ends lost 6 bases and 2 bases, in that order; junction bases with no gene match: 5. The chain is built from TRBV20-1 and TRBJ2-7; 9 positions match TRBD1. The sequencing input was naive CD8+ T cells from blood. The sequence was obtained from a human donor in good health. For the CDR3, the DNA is TGCAGTGCGGGGGACAGGGACCCCTACGAGCAGTACTTC. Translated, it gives CSAGDRDPYEQYF.